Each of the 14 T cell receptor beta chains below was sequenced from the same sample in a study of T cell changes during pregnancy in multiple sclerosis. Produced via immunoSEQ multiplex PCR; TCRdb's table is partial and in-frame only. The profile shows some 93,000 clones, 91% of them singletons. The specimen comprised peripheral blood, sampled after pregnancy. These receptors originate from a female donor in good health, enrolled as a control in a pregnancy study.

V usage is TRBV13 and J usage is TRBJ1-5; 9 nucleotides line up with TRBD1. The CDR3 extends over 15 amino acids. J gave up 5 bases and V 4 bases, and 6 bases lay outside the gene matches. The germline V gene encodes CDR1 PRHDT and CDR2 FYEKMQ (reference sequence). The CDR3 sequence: CASSSGTGRHQPQHF. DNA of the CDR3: TGTGCCAGCAGCTCAGGGACAGGGAGACATCAGCCCCAGCATTTT. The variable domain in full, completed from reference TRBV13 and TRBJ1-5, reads AAGVIQSPRHLIKEKRETATLKCYPIPRHDTVYWYQQGPGQDPQFLISFYEKMQSDKGSIPDRFSAQQFSDYHSELNMSSLELGDSALYFCASSSGTGRHQPQHFGDGTRLSIL.

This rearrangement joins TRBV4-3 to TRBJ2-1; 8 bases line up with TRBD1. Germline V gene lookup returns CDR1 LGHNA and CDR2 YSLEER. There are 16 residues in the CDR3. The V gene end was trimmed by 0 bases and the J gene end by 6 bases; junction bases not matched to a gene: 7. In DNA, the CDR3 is TGCGCCAGCAGCCAAGACATACCACAGGGGGGCAATGAGCAGTTCTTC. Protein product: CASSQDIPQGGNEQFF.

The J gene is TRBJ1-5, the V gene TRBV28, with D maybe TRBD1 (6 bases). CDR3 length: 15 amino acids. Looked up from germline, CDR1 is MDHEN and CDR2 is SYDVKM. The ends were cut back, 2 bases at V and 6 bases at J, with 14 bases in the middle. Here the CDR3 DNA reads TGTGCCAGCAGTTTAAACAGGGTGGTTGGTCAGCCCCAGCATTTT. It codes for CASSLNRVVGQPQHF.

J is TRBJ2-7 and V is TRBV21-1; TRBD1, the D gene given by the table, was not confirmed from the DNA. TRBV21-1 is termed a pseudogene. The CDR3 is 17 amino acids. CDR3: CASRKICRGRGVYEQYF. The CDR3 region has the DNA TGTGCCAGCAGAAAAATCTGCAGGGGACGTGGGGTTTACGAGCAGTACTTC.

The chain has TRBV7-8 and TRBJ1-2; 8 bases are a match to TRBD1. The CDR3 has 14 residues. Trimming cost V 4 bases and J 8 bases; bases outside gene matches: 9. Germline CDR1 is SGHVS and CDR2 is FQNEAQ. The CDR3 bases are TGTGCCAGCAGCTCCAACAGGGGGTTGGGAGGCTACACCTTC. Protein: CASSSNRGLGGYTF.

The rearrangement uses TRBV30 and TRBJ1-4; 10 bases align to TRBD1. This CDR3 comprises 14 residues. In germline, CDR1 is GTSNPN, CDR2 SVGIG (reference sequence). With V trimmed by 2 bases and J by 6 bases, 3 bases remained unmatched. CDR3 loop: CAWSKTGGDEKLFF. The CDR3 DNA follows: TGTGCCTGGAGTAAGACAGGGGGCGATGAAAAACTGTTTTTT.

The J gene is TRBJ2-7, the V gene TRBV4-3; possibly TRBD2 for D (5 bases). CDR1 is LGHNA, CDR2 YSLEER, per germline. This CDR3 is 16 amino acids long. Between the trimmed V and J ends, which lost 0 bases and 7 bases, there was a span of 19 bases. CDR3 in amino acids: CASSQDRRGPSGEQYF. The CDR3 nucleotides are TGCGCCAGCAGCCAAGATCGCCGGGGTCCCTCGGGGGAGCAGTACTTC.

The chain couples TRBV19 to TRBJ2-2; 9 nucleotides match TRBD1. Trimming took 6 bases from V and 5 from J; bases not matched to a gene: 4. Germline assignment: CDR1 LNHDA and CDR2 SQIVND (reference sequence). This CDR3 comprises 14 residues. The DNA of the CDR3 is TGTGCCAGTAGCGGACAGGGGACGACCGGGGAGCTGTTTTTT. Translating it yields CASSGQGTTGELFF.

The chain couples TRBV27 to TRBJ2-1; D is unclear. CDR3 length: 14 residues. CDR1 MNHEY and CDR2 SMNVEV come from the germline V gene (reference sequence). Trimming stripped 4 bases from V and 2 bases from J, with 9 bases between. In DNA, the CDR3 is TGTGCCAGCAGTTCCCTAGTTCCCTACAATGAGCAGTTCTTC. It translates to CASSSLVPYNEQFF.

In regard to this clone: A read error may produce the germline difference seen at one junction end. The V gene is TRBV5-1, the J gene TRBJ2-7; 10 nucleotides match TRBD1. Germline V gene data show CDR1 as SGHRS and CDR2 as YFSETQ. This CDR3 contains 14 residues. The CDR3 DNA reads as TGCGCAAGCACGCCGGGACAGGGGAGGTACGAGCAGTACTTC. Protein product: CASTPGQGRYEQYF.

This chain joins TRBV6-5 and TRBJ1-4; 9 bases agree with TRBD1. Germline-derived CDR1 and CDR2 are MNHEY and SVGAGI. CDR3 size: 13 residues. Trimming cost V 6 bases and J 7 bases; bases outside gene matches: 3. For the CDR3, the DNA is TGTGCCAGCAGACTGGACAGGGGTGAAAAACTGTTTTTT. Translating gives CASRLDRGEKLFF.

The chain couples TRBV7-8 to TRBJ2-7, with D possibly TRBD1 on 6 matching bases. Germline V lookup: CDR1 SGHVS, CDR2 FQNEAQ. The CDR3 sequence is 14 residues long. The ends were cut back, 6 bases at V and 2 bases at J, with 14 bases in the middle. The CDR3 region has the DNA TGTGCCAGCAGGACCAGGGGAAGGGCCTACGAGCAGTACTTC. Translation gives CASRTRGRAYEQYF.

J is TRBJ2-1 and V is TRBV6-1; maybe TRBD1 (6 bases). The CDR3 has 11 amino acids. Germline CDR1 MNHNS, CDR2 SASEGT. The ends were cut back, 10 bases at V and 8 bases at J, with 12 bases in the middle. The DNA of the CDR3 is TGTGCCACCTTACAGGGTCATGAGCAGTTCTTC. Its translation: CATLQGHEQFF.

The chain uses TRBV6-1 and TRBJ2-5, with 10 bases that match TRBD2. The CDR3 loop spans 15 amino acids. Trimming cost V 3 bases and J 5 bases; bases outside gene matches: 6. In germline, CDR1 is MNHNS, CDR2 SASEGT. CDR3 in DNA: TGTGCCAGCAGTGATACAGCGGGGGGGCGGGAGACCCAGTACTTC. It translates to CASSDTAGGRETQYF.